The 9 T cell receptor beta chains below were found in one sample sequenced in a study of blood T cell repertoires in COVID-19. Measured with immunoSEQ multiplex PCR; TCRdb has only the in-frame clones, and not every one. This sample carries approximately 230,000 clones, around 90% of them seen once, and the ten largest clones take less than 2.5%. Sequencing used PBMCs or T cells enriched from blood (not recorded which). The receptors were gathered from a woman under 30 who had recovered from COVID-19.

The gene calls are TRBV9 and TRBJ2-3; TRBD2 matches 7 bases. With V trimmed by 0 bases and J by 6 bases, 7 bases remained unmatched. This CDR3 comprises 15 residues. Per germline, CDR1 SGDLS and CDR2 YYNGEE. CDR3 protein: CASSVVERGSDTQYF. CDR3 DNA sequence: TGTGCCAGCAGCGTAGTTGAGCGGGGTTCCGATACGCAGTATTTT.

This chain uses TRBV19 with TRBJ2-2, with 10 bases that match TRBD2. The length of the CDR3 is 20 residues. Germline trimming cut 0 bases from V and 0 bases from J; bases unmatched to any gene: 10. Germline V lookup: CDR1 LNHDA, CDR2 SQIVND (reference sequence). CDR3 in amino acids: CASSIDGSWSGRANTGELFF. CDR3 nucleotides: TGTGCCAGTAGTATAGACGGGTCATGGAGCGGGAGGGCGAACACCGGGGAGCTGTTTTTT. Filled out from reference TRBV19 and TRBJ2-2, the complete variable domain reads DGGITQSPKYLFRKEGQNVTLSCEQNLNHDAMYWYRQDPGQGLRLIYYSQIVNDFQKGDIAEGYSVSREKKESFPLTVTSAQKNPTAFYLCASSIDGSWSGRANTGELFFGEGSRLTVL.

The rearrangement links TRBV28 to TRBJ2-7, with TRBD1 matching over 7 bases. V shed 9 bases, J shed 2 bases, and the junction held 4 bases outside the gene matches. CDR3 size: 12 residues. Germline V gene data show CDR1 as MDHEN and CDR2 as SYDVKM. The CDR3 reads CASRGLTYEQYF. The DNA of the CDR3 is TGTGCCAGTAGGGGGCTAACCTACGAGCAGTACTTC.

Here the CDR3 reads CASSQDIRLAGASQETQYF. The CDR3 nucleotides read TGCGCCAGCAGCCAAGACATCAGGCTAGCGGGGGCGTCACAAGAGACCCAGTACTTC. The V gene is TRBV4-3, the J gene TRBJ2-5; 10 positions agree with TRBD2. V shed 0 bases, J shed 2 bases, and the junction held 12 bases outside the gene matches. The CDR3 is made up of 19 amino acids. In germline, CDR1 is LGHNA, CDR2 YSLEER.

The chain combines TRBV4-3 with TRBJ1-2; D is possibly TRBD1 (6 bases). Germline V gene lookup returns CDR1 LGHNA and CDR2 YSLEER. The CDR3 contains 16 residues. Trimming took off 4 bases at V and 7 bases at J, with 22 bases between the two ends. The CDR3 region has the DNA TGCGCCAGCAGCCTCGGGAGGGGGGGCCAGGGCTTTGGCTACACCTTC. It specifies CASSLGRGGQGFGYTF.

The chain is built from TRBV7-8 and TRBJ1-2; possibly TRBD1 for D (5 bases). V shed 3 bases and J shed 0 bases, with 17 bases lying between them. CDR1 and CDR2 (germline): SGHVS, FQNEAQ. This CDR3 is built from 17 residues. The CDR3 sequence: CASSLGKGKRSNYGYTF. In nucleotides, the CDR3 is TGTGCCAGCAGCTTGGGGAAGGGGAAAAGGTCTAACTATGGCTACACCTTC.

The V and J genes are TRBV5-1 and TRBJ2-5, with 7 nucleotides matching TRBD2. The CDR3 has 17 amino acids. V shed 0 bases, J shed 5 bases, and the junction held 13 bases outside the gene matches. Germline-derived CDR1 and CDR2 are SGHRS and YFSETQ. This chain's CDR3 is CASSLEVGGVEAETQYF. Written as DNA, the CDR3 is TGCGCCAGCAGCTTGGAGGTTGGGGGGGTGGAGGCCGAGACCCAGTACTTC. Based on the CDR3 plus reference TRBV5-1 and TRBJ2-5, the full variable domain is KAGVTQTPRYLIKTRGQQVTLSCSPISGHRSVSWYQQTPGQGLQFLFEYFSETQRNKGNFPGRFSGRQFSNSRSEMNVSTLELGDSALYLCASSLEVGGVEAETQYFGPGTRLLVL.

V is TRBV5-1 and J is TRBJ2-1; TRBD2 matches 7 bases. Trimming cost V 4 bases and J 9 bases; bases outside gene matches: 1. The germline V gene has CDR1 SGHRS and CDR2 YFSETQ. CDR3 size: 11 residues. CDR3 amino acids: CASSREVEQFF. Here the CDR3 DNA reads TGCGCCAGCAGCCGGGAGGTTGAGCAGTTCTTC.

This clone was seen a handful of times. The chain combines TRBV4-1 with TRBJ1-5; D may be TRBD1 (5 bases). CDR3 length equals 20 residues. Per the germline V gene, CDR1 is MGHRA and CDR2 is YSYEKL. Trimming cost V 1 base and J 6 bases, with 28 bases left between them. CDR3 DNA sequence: TGCGCCAGCAGCCAAGCGGGGGTCGTCGTGTTGAAAAAGGGGACTCAGCCCCAGCATTTT. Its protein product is CASSQAGVVVLKKGTQPQHF.